Listed here is a single T cell receptor beta chain. J lost 9 bases, V lost 6 bases, and 12 bases had no gene match. Germline V gene data show CDR1 as SEHNR and CDR2 as FQNEAQ (reference sequence). The CDR3 sequence is 16 residues long. This sample was included in a study of blood T cell repertoires in COVID-19. Study-wide context: Material from acute and convalescent COVID-19 was sourced from the United States, Italy and Spain.

Per the study methods: Amplifying reference gene primers gave estimates of nucleated cell counts. Repertoires were generated with immunoSEQ multiplex PCR, while TCRdb's copy carries only in-frame clones and drops some. V, J and clone size are taken as reported in that table, and D and trimming were inferred from the DNA itself. The sample gives approximately 280,000 clones, roughly nine tenths of which show up once; under 3% is in the top ten. The chain carries TRBV7-9 and TRBJ2-1; 12 nucleotides agree with TRBD1. Sequenced input: PBMCs or T cells enriched from blood (not recorded which). The source is a woman aged 18 to 35 who had recovered from COVID-19. For the CDR3, the DNA is TGTGCCAGCAGTTTTACCGGGACAGGGGGCTTCGTTGAGCAGTTCTTC. Encoded protein: CASSFTGTGGFVEQFF.